This TCR beta chain was retrieved from a study of T cell repertoires in cytomegalovirus infection (dated by TCRdb to between 2019 and 2020). Turning to the overall study: Because public TCR beta signatures pointed to carriage of CMV infection together with the matching HLA type, the HLA type of each donor mattered for the analysis.

Looking up the germline V gene yields CDR1 SQVTM and CDR2 ANQGSEA. There are 13 amino acids in the CDR3, from cysteine to phenylalanine inclusive. Only the CDR3 DNA is retained, 39 bases long and in frame from the first base. Trimming leaves V shorter by 3 bases and J shorter by 3 bases, with the junction holding 5 bases beyond the gene matches. These reads were obtained on an Illumina HiSeq 1500. Using fastp trimming at Q25 and MiXCR clonotype assembly, TCRdb reanalyzed the public sequencing data and kept in-frame beta chains. Every CDR3 protein is listed once, alongside the most common genes and DNA of its rows. In all, the sample holds some 400,000 distinct CDR3 sequences, and roughly a third of those were seen once. Approximately 14% of the sample is held by the ten biggest clonotypes. Concerning this clonotype: This clone's antigen is unknown. Per-base qualities were not stored, and no clone one base away is much larger.

What the research found in general, with its limitations: The ex vivo response was dominated by HLA-C-restricted CMV-specific TCR beta clonotypes, which also provided the single most frequent clonotype in two of eight donors. In both this cohort and an independent roughly 350-donor cohort, the cumulative frequency of public TCR beta family members distinguished carriers of CMV infection plus the relevant HLA type.

The rearrangement combines TRBV29-1 with TRBJ2-7; 7 nucleotides in the junction match TRBD1. What was sequenced was PBMCs. This sequence was found in a human donor in good health (CMV status not recorded). Some clones in this sample may be carry-over from other donors' samples. The CDR3 protein sequence reads: CSVELRQGYEQYF. The nucleotide sequence reads TGCAGCGTTGAGCTGAGACAGGGCTACGAGCAGTACTTC.